This entry describes one T cell receptor beta chain. This record belongs to a study of blood T cell repertoires in COVID-19. The germline gives CDR1 MGHDK, CDR2 SYGVNS. Trimming cost V 2 bases and J 7 bases, with 11 bases left between them. CDR3 length: 13 residues. Source study methods: Amplification with reference gene primers provided the estimates of nucleated cell counts. Repertoires were generated with immunoSEQ multiplex PCR, while TCRdb's copy carries only in-frame clones and drops some. The V and J calls and clone size come from that table; D and trimming were worked out from the DNA. Among more than 200,000 clones listed, around 84% were seen once.

Sequencing was performed on peripheral blood. The J gene is TRBJ2-5, the V gene TRBV25-1, with D perhaps matching TRBD1 (6 bases). This TCR was sampled from a woman of 80 years or more with COVID-19, enrolled during active disease. CDR3 nucleotides: TGTGCCAGCAGTGAACGACAGGCTGGGACCCAGTACTTC. Translated, it gives CASSERQAGTQYF. Supplemented by reference TRBV25-1 and TRBJ2-5, the full variable domain reads EADIYQTPRYLVIGTGKKITLECSQTMGHDKMYWYQQDPGMELHLIHYSYGVNSTEKGDLSSESTVSRIRTEHFPLTLESARPSHTSQYLCASSERQAGTQYFGPGTRLLVL.